This TCR beta chain originates from a study of blood T cell repertoires in COVID-19. Overall study: PBMCs, B-cell-depleted T cells, or T cells were the source of the cDNA or gDNA that made up the material.

All enrollees were roughly 18 to 95 years old and from fewer than 25 US areas. Each participant's cohort was designated according to participant-reported clinical history. The recovered donors of Cohort 3 showed two negative PCRs, clearance, or symptom resolution. Sequenced by immunoSEQ multiplex PCR; TCRdb stores in-frame clones only, minus some. Among around 370,000 clones listed, 88% were seen once. The receptor's source is a woman under 30 who had recovered from COVID-19. Input material: PBMCs or T cells enriched from blood (not recorded which).

CDR3 residues: CASSLDGVSSYEQYF. The CDR3 DNA sequence: TGTGCCAGCAGCTTGGACGGGGTTTCTTCCTACGAGCAGTACTTC. The gene calls are TRBV5-4 and TRBJ2-7, with a tentative D call TRBD2 (5 bases). Deletions cut 0 bases from V and 1 base from J, with 11 bases between. The CDR3 sequence is 15 residues long. Per the germline V gene, CDR1 is SGHNT and CDR2 is YYREEE (reference sequence). The full variable domain, rest sourced from reference TRBV5-4 and TRBJ2-7, is ETGVTQSPTHLIKTRGQQVTLRCSSQSGHNTVSWYQQALGQGPQFIFQYYREEENGRGNFPPRFSGLQFPNYSSELNVNALELDDSALYLCASSLDGVSSYEQYFGPGTRLTVT.